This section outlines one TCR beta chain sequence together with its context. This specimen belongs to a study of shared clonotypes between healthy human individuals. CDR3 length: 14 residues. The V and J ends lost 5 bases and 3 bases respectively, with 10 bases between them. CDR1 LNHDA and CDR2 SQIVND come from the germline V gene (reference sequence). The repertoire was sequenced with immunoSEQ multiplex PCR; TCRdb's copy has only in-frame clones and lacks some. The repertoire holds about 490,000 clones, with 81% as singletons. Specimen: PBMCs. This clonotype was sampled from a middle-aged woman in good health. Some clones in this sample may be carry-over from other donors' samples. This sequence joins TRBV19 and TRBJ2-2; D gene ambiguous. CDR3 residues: CASSGSTHTGELFF. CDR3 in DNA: TGTGCCAGTAGTGGGTCGACCCACACCGGGGAGCTGTTTTTT.